Listed below are T cell receptor beta chains from one sample, sequenced in a study of shared clonotypes between healthy human individuals. The protocol was immunoSEQ multiplex PCR, while the TCRdb copy is restricted to in-frame clones and leaves out a portion. The table lists just over 2,000,000 clones, over 85% of them singletons, with about 1.1% in the top ten. The sequencing sample was made of naive CD8+ T cells sorted from blood. The receptors derive from a man aged 18-30 years in good health. Each CDR3 is given with its conserved first and last residue. A D gene is named only where the DNA matches it firmly. Not every row has a clone size; where given, it reads once, few, many or a size class.

clone size,J gene,D gene,V gene,CDR3 protein,CDR3 DNA
.,TRBJ1-2,.,TRBV11-2,CASSLGDLGGYTF,TGTGCCAGCAGCTTAGGGGACCTCGGGGGCTACACCTTC
.,TRBJ1-1,.,TRBV9,CASSVVSSNTEAFF,TGTGCCAGCAGCGTAGTCAGTAGTAACACTGAAGCTTTCTTT
.,TRBJ1-2,.,TRBV19,CASSIDGTPGWRYTF,TGTGCCAGTAGTATAGACGGGACACCCGGATGGCGCTACACCTTC
once,TRBJ2-7,.,TRBV27,CASSLSGGVHEQYF,TGTGCCAGCAGTTTATCGGGGGGAGTACACGAGCAGTACTTC
.,TRBJ1-1,TRBD1,TRBV4-3,CASSQDRDSLEAFF,TGCGCCAGCAGCCAAGATCGGGACAGTCTTGAAGCTTTCTTT
.,TRBJ2-1,.,TRBV13,CASSLQGTSLYNEQFF,TGTGCCAGCAGCTTACAGGGTACCTCTCTTTACAATGAGCAGTTCTTC
.,TRBJ2-7,.,TRBV7-9,CASSGLYYEQYF,TGTGCCAGCAGTGGTCTGTACTACGAGCAGTACTTC
.,TRBJ1-1,.,TRBV15,CATSREGGMAFF,TGTGCCACCAGCAGAGAGGGGGGAATGGCTTTCTTT
.,TRBJ1-2,.,TRBV18,CASSPERYYGYTF,TGTGCCAGCTCACCGGAGAGGTACTATGGCTACACCTTC
.,TRBJ2-1,.,TRBV6-1,CASRAGGSYNEQFF,TGTGCCAGCAGGGCGGGCGGGTCCTACAATGAGCAGTTCTTC
.,TRBJ2-7,.,TRBV6-5,CASSPGTGHYEQYF,TGTGCCAGCAGTCCCGGGACGGGACACTACGAGCAGTACTTC
.,TRBJ1-2,.,TRBV28,CASSLGGGNGYTF,TGTGCCAGCAGTTTAGGAGGAGGGAATGGCTACACCTTC
.,TRBJ1-3,.,TRBV10-2,CASSAGAFSGNTIYF,TGCGCCAGCAGCGCCGGGGCTTTCTCTGGAAACACCATATATTTT
once,TRBJ2-5,.,TRBV27,CASSPLNRVGETQYF,TGTGCCAGCAGTCCTCTTAACAGGGTGGGAGAGACCCAGTACTTC
.,TRBJ1-1,.,TRBV4-3,CASSQDQEGPEAFF,TGCGCCAGCAGCCAAGATCAGGAGGGTCCTGAAGCTTTCTTT
once,TRBJ1-5,.,TRBV28,CASSPRNGQPQHF,TGTGCCAGCAGTCCCCGAAACGGGCAGCCCCAGCATTTT
.,TRBJ2-3,TRBD1,TRBV7-9,CASSTTGFSTGASTDTQYF,TGTGCCAGCAGCACGACAGGGTTCAGCACGGGTGCTAGCACAGATACGCAGTATTTT
.,TRBJ2-5,.,TRBV4-1,CASSQGTVQETQYF,TGCGCCAGCAGCCAAGGGACTGTCCAAGAGACCCAGTACTTC
.,TRBJ2-4,TRBD1,TRBV2,CASSEDWDREYF,TGTGCCAGCAGTGAAGACTGGGACAGGGAGTACTTC
.,TRBJ1-1,.,TRBV30,CAWTDGNTEAFF,TGTGCCTGGACCGATGGGAACACTGAAGCTTTCTTT
.,TRBJ2-1,.,TRBV4-3,CASSHLSGNYNEQFF,TGCGCCAGCAGCCACCTTAGCGGCAACTACAATGAGCAGTTCTTC
.,TRBJ1-1,.,TRBV4-3,CASSQDDSSMNTEAFF,TGCGCCAGCAGCCAAGACGACAGTAGCATGAACACTGAAGCTTTCTTT
once,TRBJ2-2,.,TRBV29-1,CSVEQAYTGELFF,TGCAGCGTTGAGCAGGCCTACACCGGGGAGCTGTTTTTT
.,TRBJ2-1,.,TRBV5-1,CASSLSGHGGNEQFF,TGCGCCAGCAGCCTCAGTGGACACGGGGGAAATGAGCAGTTCTTC
once,TRBJ1-4,.,TRBV4-1,CASSQGQQANEKLFF,TGCGCCAGCAGCCAAGGACAGCAGGCTAATGAAAAACTGTTTTTT
once,TRBJ2-7,.,TRBV5-6,CASSFSTVTYEQYF,TGTGCCAGCAGCTTCTCGACAGTAACCTACGAGCAGTACTTC
.,TRBJ2-1,TRBD2,TRBV7-9,CASSPGSTSGRTHEQFF,TGTGCCAGCAGCCCTGGATCGACTAGCGGGAGAACCCATGAGCAGTTCTTC
.,TRBJ2-7,TRBD2,TRBV5-1,CASSWGTSGDYEQYF,TGCGCCAGCAGCTGGGGGACTAGCGGGGACTACGAGCAGTACTTC
.,TRBJ1-1,.,TRBV27,CASSLGGGLGTEAFF,TGTGCCAGCAGTTTAGGGGGGGGGCTCGGCACTGAAGCTTTCTTT
.,TRBJ2-3,TRBD1,TRBV11-3,CASSPGTATDTQYF,TGTGCCAGCAGCCCTGGGACAGCCACAGATACGCAGTATTTT
.,TRBJ1-2,.,TRBV9,CASSVEPNYGYTF,TGTGCCAGCAGCGTAGAGCCGAACTATGGCTACACCTTC
.,TRBJ2-6,.,TRBV15,CATRASWANVLTF,TGTGCCACCAGGGCGTCCTGGGCCAACGTCCTGACTTTC
.,TRBJ1-3,.,TRBV6-5,CASSNAGGNTIYF,TGTGCCAGCAGTAACGCCGGGGGAAACACCATATATTTT
.,TRBJ2-1,TRBD2,TRBV13,CASSAAGTSPLF,TGTGCCAGCAGCGCCGCCGGGACTAGCCCTCTCTTC
.,TRBJ2-7,.,TRBV4-1,CASSQRGTPSAYEQYF,TGCGCCAGCAGCCAAAGAGGGACACCGTCTGCCTACGAGCAGTACTTC
.,TRBJ1-2,.,TRBV20-1,CSAQTGGYTF,TGCAGTGCACAGACGGGTGGCTACACCTTC
once,TRBJ2-7,TRBD1,TRBV7-6,CASSPLTGYSYEQYF,TGTGCCAGCAGCCCTCTGACAGGGTACTCCTACGAGCAGTACTTC